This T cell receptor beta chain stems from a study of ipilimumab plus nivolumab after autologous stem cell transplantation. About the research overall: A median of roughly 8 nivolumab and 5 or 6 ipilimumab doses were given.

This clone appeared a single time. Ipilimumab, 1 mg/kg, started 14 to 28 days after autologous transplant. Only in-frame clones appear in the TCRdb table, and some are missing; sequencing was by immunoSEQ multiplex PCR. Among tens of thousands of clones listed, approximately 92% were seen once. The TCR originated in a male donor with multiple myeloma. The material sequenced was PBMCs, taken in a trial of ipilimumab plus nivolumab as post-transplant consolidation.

CDR3 in DNA: TGTGCCAGCAGCTTAGTACCGGTGTCCGGCGGGGAGCTGTTTTTT. Translation: CASSLVPVSGGELFF. The V gene is TRBV11-3, the J gene TRBJ2-2, with D unresolved. Germline CDR1 SGHNT, CDR2 YENEEA. V gave up 1 base and J gave up 7 bases, with 13 bases separating them. CDR3 size: 15 residues.